These 23 T cell receptor beta chains share one sample of origin, sequenced in a study of cytomegalovirus exposure and HLA in healthy donors. The repertoire was sequenced with immunoSEQ multiplex PCR; TCRdb's copy has only in-frame clones and lacks some. The sample gives about 56,000 clones, 85% to 95% of which show up once; roughly 1.2% is in the top ten. The sample taken for sequencing was PBMCs. The receptors were sampled from a young man in good health and CMV-seronegative.

This chain uses TRBV9 with TRBJ2-7; D gene uncertain. V lost 4 bases and J lost 6, with 11 bases in between. This CDR3 has 12 amino acids. Germline V gene data show CDR1 as SGDLS and CDR2 as YYNGEE. In DNA, the CDR3 is TGTGCCAGCAGCTACGCCCACGGCGAGCAGTACTTC. As protein: CASSYAHGEQYF.

This chain uses TRBV29-1 with TRBJ2-6; D gene uncertain. V was cut by 6 bases and J by 1 base, with 7 bases left in between. CDR1 and CDR2 (germline): SQVTM, ANQGSEA. The CDR3 covers 13 residues. CDR3 region: CSVHKSGANVLTF. As DNA, the CDR3 is TGCAGCGTACACAAGTCTGGGGCCAACGTCCTGACTTTC. Complete variable domain (other parts from reference TRBV29-1 and TRBJ2-6): SAVISQKPSRDICQRGTSLTIQCQVDSQVTMMFWYRQQPGQSLTLIATANQGSEATYESGFVIDKFPISRPNLTFSTLTVSNMSPEDSSIYLCSVHKSGANVLTFGAGSRLTVL.

The chain uses TRBV6-1 and TRBJ1-1; D possibly corresponds to TRBD1 (6 bases). Germline lookup yields CDR1 MNHNS and CDR2 SASEGT. With 1 base removed from V and 3 bases from J, the gap between germline ends came to 6 bases. CDR3 size: 13 residues. CDR3 loop: CASSEDRDTEAFF. The CDR3 coding sequence is TGTGCCAGCAGTGAAGACAGGGACACTGAAGCTTTCTTT.

This chain uses TRBV11-2 with TRBJ2-2; a possible D gene is TRBD1 (6 bases). The CDR3 is 17 residues long. Trimming pared 4 bases from V and 6 bases from J, leaving 21 bases between. Germline V gene sequence: CDR1 SGHAT, CDR2 FQNNGV. In DNA, the CDR3 is TGTGCCAGCAGCTCCCTCAGGCAGAGGGGGACATCCGGGGAGCTGTTTTTT. Its protein product is CASSSLRQRGTSGELFF.

This chain links TRBV29-1 with TRBJ2-7, with 10 positions matching TRBD1. This CDR3 region has 13 residues. The V and J ends lost 4 bases and 5 bases, in that order; junction bases with no gene match: 5. CDR1 SQVTM and CDR2 ANQGSEA come from the germline V gene. The CDR3 loop reads CSVAGTGDHEQYF. CDR3 in DNA: TGCAGCGTTGCCGGGACAGGGGACCACGAGCAGTACTTC.

The chain combines TRBV7-2 with TRBJ2-3; TRBD2 matches 12 bases. The CDR3 runs 16 residues. With 5 bases clipped from V and 5 bases from J, the junction kept 8 bases outside the gene matches. Germline values: CDR1 SGHTA, CDR2 FQGNSA. The CDR3, as DNA: TGTGCCAGCAGCGTTTCGACTAGCGGGAGCGTAGATACGCAGTATTTT. Translating it yields CASSVSTSGSVDTQYF. Full variable domain (rest looked up from reference TRBV7-2 and TRBJ2-3): GAGVSQSPSNKVTEKGKDVELRCDPISGHTALYWYRQSLGQGLEFLIYFQGNSAPDKSGLPSDRFSAERTGGSVSTLTIQRTQQEDSAVYLCASSVSTSGSVDTQYFGPGTRLTVL.

V usage is TRBV2 and J usage is TRBJ2-1, with a possible D match to TRBD1 (6 bases). The CDR3 consists of 14 residues. Germline values: CDR1 SNHLY, CDR2 FYNNEI. The DNA for the CDR3 is TGTGTCATACTGTTGGGGGCCGGTTACAATGAGCAGTTCTTC. This gives the protein CVILLGAGYNEQFF.

V gene TRBV11-1 combines with J gene TRBJ1-3, with unresolved D. CDR1 SGHAT and CDR2 FQDESV come from the germline V gene (reference sequence). The CDR3 length is 15 residues. Trimming pared 5 bases from V and 0 bases from J, leaving 11 bases between. The CDR3 DNA reads TGTGCCAGCAGCCAAACACCCGTCTCTGGAAACACCATATATTTT. Translating it yields CASSQTPVSGNTIYF.

The chain employs TRBV7-9 and TRBJ1-5; 7 bases line up with TRBD1. The CDR3 sequence is 16 residues long. The ends lost 2 bases at V and 3 bases at J; junction bases unmatched: 7. CDR1 and CDR2 (germline): SEHNR, FQNEAQ (reference sequence). The CDR3 region is CASSLIKGGNNQPQHF. CDR3 coding DNA: TGTGCCAGCAGCTTAATAAAAGGGGGCAACAATCAGCCCCAGCATTTT. The full variable domain, completed using reference TRBV7-9 and TRBJ1-5, is DTGVSQNPRHKITKRGQNVTFRCDPISEHNRLYWYRQTLGQGPEFLTYFQNEAQLEKSRLLSDRFSAERPKGSFSTLEIQRTEQGDSAMYLCASSLIKGGNNQPQHFGDGTRLSIL.

The chain combines TRBV6-5 with TRBJ2-3; D call uncertain. Germline CDR1 MNHEY, CDR2 SVGAGI. The V gene lost 3 bases and the J gene lost 0 bases, with 7 bases spanning the gap. The CDR3 loop spans 14 amino acids. The CDR3 DNA reads as TGTGCCAGCAGTTATTCCCAGAGCACAGATACGCAGTATTTT. Encoded protein: CASSYSQSTDTQYF.

The rearrangement uses TRBV19 and TRBJ1-5, with 8 positions matching TRBD1. Germline V gene sequence: CDR1 LNHDA, CDR2 SQIVND (reference sequence). Germline trimming cut 5 bases from V and 3 bases from J; bases unmatched to any gene: 6. The CDR3 is made up of 15 amino acids. The DNA of the CDR3 is TGTGCCAGTAGTCCATGGGGACAGGTCAATCAGCCCCAGCATTTT. Translation: CASSPWGQVNQPQHF.

The chain uses TRBV27 and TRBJ2-1, with 7 bases matching TRBD2. The ends lost 6 bases at V and 0 bases at J; junction bases unmatched: 8. The germline CDR1 and CDR2 sequences are MNHEY and SMNVEV (reference sequence). This CDR3 is built from 16 residues. DNA of the CDR3: TGTGCCAGCAGAAAAAATAGCGGGCTCTCCTACAATGAGCAGTTCTTC. Protein: CASRKNSGLSYNEQFF.

This clone turned up a few times. A junction end diverges from the germline sequence, so it may reflect a read error. The chain links TRBV7-7 to TRBJ2-7, with TRBD2 matching over 14 bases. The germline gives CDR1 SSHAT, CDR2 FNYEAQ (reference sequence). This CDR3 spans 18 amino acids. In DNA form, the CDR3 reads TGTGCTAGCAGGCTGCGGACTAGCGGGAGGCGCTACTCCTACGAGCAGTACTTC. This codes for CASRLRTSGRRYSYEQYF.

The rearrangement joins TRBV7-6 to TRBJ2-1; unclear D gene. The germline V gene encodes CDR1 SGHVS and CDR2 FNYEAQ. The CDR3 is made up of 14 amino acids. Trimming stripped 5 bases from V and 9 bases from J, with 17 bases between. CDR3 sequence: CASSRTLDLGEQFF. CDR3 in DNA: TGTGCCAGCAGCCGTACCCTAGATTTGGGTGAGCAGTTCTTC.

The genes are TRBV9 and TRBJ2-7, with D hard to call. Trimming shortened V by 0 bases and J by 3 bases, and 13 bases separated the two germline ends. Germline CDR1 SGDLS, CDR2 YYNGEE. This CDR3 is 15 amino acids long. The CDR3 DNA sequence: TGTGCCAGCAGCGTAGGGGCTGGGTACCACTACGAGCAGTACTTC. Its protein product is CASSVGAGYHYEQYF.

The CDR3: CASSVEGLQYNEQFF. The CDR3 nucleotides read TGTGCCAGCAGCGTAGAGGGACTACAATACAATGAGCAGTTCTTC. The V and J genes are TRBV9 and TRBJ2-1, with TRBD2 identical over 7 bases. Germline values: CDR1 SGDLS, CDR2 YYNGEE. The junction had 4 bases not matched to a gene; V was cut back by 0 bases and J by 4 bases. CDR3 size: 15 residues.

The chain joins TRBV5-1 to TRBJ2-2, with TRBD2 matching over 7 bases. Germline CDR1 is SGHRS and CDR2 is YFSETQ. The CDR3 extends over 14 amino acids. Trimming cost V 4 bases and J 4 bases; bases outside gene matches: 4. The CDR3, as DNA: TGCGCCAGCAGCCCCGGGACTATCACCGGGGAGCTGTTTTTT. Its protein is CASSPGTITGELFF.

The chain carries TRBV19 and TRBJ1-1, with D possibly TRBD1 on 5 matching bases. The length of the CDR3 is 16 residues. CDR1 is LNHDA and CDR2 is SQIVND in the germline V gene (reference sequence). The V end was cut by 3 bases, the J end by 1 base, with 15 bases between. The CDR3 nucleotides are TGTGCCAGTAGTATTAAACGCAGGGTTGGGAACACTGAAGCTTTCTTT. This sequence encodes CASSIKRRVGNTEAFF.

This chain uses TRBV6-5 with TRBJ1-5; D uncertain. CDR3 size: 12 residues. V shed 8 bases and J shed 3 bases, with 8 bases lying between them. In germline, CDR1 is MNHEY, CDR2 SVGAGI. This CDR3 is CASGQDNQPQHF. The CDR3 DNA is TGTGCCAGCGGGCAAGACAATCAGCCCCAGCATTTT.

The J gene is TRBJ1-1, the V gene TRBV10-3; a possible D gene is TRBD1 (6 bases). The CDR3 consists of 15 residues. Trimming removed 8 bases at V and 1 base at J, with 17 bases between. Germline values: CDR1 ENHRY, CDR2 SYGVKD. CDR3 in DNA: TGTGCCATCCTAAAAGAGGGGGGGTCGAACACTGAAGCTTTCTTT. Its translation: CAILKEGGSNTEAFF.

The chain uses TRBV9 and TRBJ2-7; tentative D call: TRBD1 (6 bases). Trimming left V 0 bases short and J 1 base short, with 8 bases between. The CDR3 sequence is 14 residues long. CDR1 is SGDLS, CDR2 YYNGEE, per germline. The CDR3 protein is CASSVGDTSYEQYF. The CDR3 DNA sequence: TGTGCCAGCAGCGTAGGGGACACATCCTACGAGCAGTACTTC.

V usage is TRBV27 and J usage is TRBJ2-3; 8 bases map to TRBD2. CDR1 is MNHEY, CDR2 SMNVEV, per germline (reference sequence). This CDR3 is built from 14 residues. J gave up 7 bases and V 5 bases, and 8 bases lay outside the gene matches. This chain's CDR3 is CASSAGTSGHTQYF. The CDR3, as DNA: TGTGCCAGCAGTGCCGGGACTAGTGGGCATACGCAGTATTTT.

Turning to this clone: This sample also contains other DNA sequences that code for the same CDR3. V is TRBV11-3 and J is TRBJ2-7; weak D call: TRBD2 (5 bases). The end of the DNA aligns better with TRBJ2-5, so the J call may be wrong. This CDR3 has 13 amino acids. Germline V gene lookup returns CDR1 SGHNT and CDR2 YENEEA. CDR3 sequence (DNA): TGTGCCAGCAGCCAAAGGACCAGCGGGACCCAGTACTTC. This gives the protein CASSQRTSGTQYF.